The T cell receptor beta chain described here comes from a study of shared clonotypes between healthy human individuals. Libraries were prepared by immunoSEQ multiplex PCR; TCRdb keeps only in-frame clonotypes and omits some of them. The sample includes roughly 2 million clones, approximately 95% of them seen just once. The CDR3 spans 12 residues. Trimming took off 4 bases at V and 5 bases at J, with 9 bases between the two ends. In germline, CDR1 is MNHEY, CDR2 SMNVEV (reference sequence). The source is a man aged 18 to 30 in good health. The chain joins TRBV27 to TRBJ2-7, with D perhaps matching TRBD1 (5 bases). Sequenced material: naive CD4+ T cells sorted from blood. Noted subset: CD45RA+ positively selected. CDR3 bases: TGTGCCAGCAGTTCCAGGGTCCACGAGCAGTACTTC. It codes for CASSSRVHEQYF.